This T cell receptor beta chain was identified during a study of cytomegalovirus exposure and HLA in healthy donors. This CDR3 contains 17 residues. The primer mix had 60 Vbeta and 13 Jbeta primers. Produced via immunoSEQ multiplex PCR; TCRdb's table is partial and in-frame only. This table has about 190,000 clones, around four fifths appearing once. The receptor was isolated from a man aged 40-49 years in good health and CMV-seropositive. Sequencing was performed on PBMCs. V is TRBV21-1 and J is TRBJ2-1; the DNA was not used to check the table's D call, TRBD2. TRBV21-1 is a pseudogene segment. CDR3 nucleotide sequence: TGTGCCAGCAGTCAACCCAGCGGGTTTAGCTCCTACAATGAGCAGTTCTTC. Protein product: CASSQPSGFSSYNEQFF.